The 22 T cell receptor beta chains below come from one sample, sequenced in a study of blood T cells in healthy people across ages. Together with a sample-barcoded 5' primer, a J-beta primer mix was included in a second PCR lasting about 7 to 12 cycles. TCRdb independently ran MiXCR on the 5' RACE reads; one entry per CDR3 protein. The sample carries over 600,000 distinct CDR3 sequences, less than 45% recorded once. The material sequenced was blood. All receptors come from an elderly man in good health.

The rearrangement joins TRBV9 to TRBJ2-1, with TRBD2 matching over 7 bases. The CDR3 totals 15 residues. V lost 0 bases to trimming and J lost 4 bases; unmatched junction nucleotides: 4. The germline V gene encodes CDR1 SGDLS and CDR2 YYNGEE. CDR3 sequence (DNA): TGTGCCAGCAGCGTAGCGGCTAGCGGATACAATGAGCAGTTCTTC. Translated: CASSVAASGYNEQFF.

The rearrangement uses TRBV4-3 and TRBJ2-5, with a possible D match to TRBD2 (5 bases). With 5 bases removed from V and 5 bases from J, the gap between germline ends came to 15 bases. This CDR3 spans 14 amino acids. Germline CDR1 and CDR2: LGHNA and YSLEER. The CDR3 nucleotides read TGCGCCAGCAGCTTGTCCCACCCGGGGGAGACCCAGTACTTC. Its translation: CASSLSHPGETQYF.

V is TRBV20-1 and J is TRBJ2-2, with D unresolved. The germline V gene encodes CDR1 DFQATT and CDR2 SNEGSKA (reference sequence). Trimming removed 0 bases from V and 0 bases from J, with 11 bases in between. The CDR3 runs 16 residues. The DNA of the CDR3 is TGCAGTGCTAGAGATCCTAGGGCACCGAACACCGGGGAGCTGTTTTTT. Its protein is CSARDPRAPNTGELFF.

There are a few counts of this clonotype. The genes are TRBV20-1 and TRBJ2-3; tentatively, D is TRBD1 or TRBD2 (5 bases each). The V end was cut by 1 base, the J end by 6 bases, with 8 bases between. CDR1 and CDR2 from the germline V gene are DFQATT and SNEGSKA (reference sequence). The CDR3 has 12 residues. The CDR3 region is CSARAWGDTQYF. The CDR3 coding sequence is TGCAGTGCTAGAGCATGGGGGGATACGCAGTATTTT.

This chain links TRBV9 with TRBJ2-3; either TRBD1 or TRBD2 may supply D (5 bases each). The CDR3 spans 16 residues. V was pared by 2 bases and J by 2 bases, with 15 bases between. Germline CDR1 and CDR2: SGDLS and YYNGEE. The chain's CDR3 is CASSVRERGSTDTQYF. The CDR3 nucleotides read TGTGCCAGCAGCGTGAGGGAAAGGGGCTCCACAGATACGCAGTATTTT.

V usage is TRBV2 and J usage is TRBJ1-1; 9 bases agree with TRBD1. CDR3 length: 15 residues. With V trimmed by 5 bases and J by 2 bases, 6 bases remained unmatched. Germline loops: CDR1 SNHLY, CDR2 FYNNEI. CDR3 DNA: TGTGCCAGCAGTAAAAGGACAGGGGTCAACACTGAAGCTTTCTTT. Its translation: CASSKRTGVNTEAFF.

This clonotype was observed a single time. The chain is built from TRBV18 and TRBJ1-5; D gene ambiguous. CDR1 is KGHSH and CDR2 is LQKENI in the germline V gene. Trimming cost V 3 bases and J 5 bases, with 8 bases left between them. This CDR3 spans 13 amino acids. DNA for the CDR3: TGTGCCAGCTCACCGGGGTCGGATCAGCCCCAGCATTTT. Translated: CASSPGSDQPQHF.

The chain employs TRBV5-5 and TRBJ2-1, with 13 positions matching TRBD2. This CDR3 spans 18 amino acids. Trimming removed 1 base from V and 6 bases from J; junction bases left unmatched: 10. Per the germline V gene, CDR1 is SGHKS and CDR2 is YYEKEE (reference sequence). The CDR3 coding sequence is TGTGCCAGCAGCTTGAACTCATATACTAGCGGGGGGGTCAATGAGCAGTTCTTC. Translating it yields CASSLNSYTSGGVNEQFF. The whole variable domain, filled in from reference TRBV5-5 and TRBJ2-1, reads DAGVTQSPTHLIKTRGQQVTLRCSPISGHKSVSWYQQVLGQGPQFIFQYYEKEERGRGNFPDRFSARQFPNYSSELNVNALLLGDSALYLCASSLNSYTSGGVNEQFFGPGTRLTVL.

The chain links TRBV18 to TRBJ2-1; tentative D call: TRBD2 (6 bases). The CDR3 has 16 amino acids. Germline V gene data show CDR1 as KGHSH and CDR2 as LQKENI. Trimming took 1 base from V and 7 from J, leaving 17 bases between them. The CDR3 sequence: CASSPRDSNRDNEQFF. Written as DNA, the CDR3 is TGTGCCAGCTCACCACGGGACTCCAATAGAGATAATGAGCAGTTCTTC.

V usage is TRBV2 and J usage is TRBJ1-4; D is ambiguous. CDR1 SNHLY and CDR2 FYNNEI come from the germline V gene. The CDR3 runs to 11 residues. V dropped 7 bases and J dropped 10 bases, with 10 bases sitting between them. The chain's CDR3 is CASTSTGKLFF. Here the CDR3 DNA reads TGTGCCAGCACGAGTACCGGAAAACTGTTTTTT.

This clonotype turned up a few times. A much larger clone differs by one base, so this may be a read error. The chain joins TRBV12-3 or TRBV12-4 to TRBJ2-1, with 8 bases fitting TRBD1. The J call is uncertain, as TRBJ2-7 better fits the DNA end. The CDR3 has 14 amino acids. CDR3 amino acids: CASSLAGGYNEQYF. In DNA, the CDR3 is TGTGCCAGCAGTTTGGCAGGGGGCTACAATGAGCAGTACTTC.

The CDR3 sequence is CASSLVAGGIGTQYF. In DNA, the CDR3 is TGTGCCAGCAGCTTAGTAGCGGGAGGGATCGGGACCCAGTACTTC. This chain uses TRBV11-2 with TRBJ2-7; 11 bases map to TRBD2. The J call could be wrong; TRBJ2-5 is a better fit for the DNA end. Germline V gene data show CDR1 as SGHAT and CDR2 as FQNNGV. The CDR3 is 15 residues long.

CDR3 DNA sequence: TGTGCCAGCAGGGGAACAGGTTCCGGGGAGCTGTTTTTT. Translating gives CASRGTGSGELFF. The J gene is TRBJ2-2, the V gene TRBV6-5, with D maybe TRBD1 (5 bases). The CDR3 has 13 residues. Germline loops: CDR1 MNHEY, CDR2 SVGAGI. V dropped 6 bases and J dropped 6 bases, with 11 bases sitting between them.

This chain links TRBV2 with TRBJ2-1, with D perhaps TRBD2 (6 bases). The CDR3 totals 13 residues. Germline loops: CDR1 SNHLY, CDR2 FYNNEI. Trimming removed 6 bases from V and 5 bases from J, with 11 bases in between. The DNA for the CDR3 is TGTGCCAGCAGGGAGGGGTTAAACAATGAGCAGTTCTTC. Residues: CASREGLNNEQFF.

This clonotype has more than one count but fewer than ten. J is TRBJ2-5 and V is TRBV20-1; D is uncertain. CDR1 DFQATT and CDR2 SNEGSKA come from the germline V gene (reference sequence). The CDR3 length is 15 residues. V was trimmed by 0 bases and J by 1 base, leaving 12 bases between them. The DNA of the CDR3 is TGCAGTGCTAGAGATGGGTTCCAATCCCAAGAGACCCAGTACTTC. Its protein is CSARDGFQSQETQYF.

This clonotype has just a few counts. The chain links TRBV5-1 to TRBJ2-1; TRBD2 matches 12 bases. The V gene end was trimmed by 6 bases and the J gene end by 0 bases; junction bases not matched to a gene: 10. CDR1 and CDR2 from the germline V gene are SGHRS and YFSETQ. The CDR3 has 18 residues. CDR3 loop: CASKSGTSGPSSYNEQFF. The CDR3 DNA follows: TGCGCCAGCAAGAGCGGGACTAGCGGGCCGAGCTCCTACAATGAGCAGTTCTTC.

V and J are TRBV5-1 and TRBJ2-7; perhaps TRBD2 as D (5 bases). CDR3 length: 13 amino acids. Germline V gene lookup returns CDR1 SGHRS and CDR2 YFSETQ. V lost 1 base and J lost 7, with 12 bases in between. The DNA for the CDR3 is TGCGCCAGCAGCTTGAGTCCGGGGAATGAGCAGTACTTC. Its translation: CASSLSPGNEQYF.

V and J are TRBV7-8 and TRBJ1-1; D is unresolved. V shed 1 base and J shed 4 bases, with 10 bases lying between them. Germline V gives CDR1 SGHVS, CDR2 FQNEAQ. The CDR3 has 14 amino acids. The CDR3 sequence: CASSLDLGITEAFF. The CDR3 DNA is TGTGCCAGCAGCTTAGACCTTGGGATCACTGAAGCTTTCTTT. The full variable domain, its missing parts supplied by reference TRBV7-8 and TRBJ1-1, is GAGVSQSPRYKVAKRGQDVALRCDPISGHVSLFWYQQALGQGPEFLTYFQNEAQLDKSGLPSDRFFAERPEGSVSTLKIQRTQQEDSAVYLCASSLDLGITEAFFGQGTRLTVV.

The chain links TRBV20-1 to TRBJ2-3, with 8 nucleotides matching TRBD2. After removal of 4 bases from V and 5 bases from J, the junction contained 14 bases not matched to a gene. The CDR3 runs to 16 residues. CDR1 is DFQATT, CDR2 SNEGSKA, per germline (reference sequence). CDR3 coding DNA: TGCAGTGCTAATCGCCGGGGGGGCTTGAGGGGAGATACGCAGTATTTT. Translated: CSANRRGGLRGDTQYF.

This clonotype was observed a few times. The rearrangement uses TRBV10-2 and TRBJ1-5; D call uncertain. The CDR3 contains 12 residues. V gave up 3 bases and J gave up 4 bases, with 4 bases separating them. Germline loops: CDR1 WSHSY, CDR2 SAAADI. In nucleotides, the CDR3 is TGCGCCAGCAGTGACCGGAATCAGCCCCAGCATTTT. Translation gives CASSDRNQPQHF.

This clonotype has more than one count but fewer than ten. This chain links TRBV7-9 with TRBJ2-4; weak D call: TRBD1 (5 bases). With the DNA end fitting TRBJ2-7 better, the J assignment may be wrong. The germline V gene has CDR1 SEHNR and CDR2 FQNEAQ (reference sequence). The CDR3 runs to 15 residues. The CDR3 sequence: CASSLEGAKGIEQYF. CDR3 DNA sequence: TGTGCCAGCAGCTTAGAAGGGGCTAAGGGGATCGAGCAGTACTTC.

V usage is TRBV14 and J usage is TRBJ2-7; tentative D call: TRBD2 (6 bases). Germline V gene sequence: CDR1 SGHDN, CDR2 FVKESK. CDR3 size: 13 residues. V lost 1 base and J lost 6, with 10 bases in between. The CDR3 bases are TGTGCCAGCAGCCAAGTTCGGGGGAGCGAGCAGTACTTC. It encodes CASSQVRGSEQYF.